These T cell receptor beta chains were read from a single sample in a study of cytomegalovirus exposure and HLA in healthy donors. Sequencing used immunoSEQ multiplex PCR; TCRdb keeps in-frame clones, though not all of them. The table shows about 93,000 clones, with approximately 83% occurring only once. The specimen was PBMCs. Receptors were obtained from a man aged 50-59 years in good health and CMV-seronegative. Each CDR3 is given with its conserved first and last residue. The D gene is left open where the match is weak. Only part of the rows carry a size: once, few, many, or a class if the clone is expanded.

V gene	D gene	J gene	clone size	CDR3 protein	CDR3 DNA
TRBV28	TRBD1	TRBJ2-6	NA	CASSLWTGGSGANVLTF	TGTGCCAGCAGTTTATGGACAGGGGGATCTGGGGCCAACGTCCTGACTTTC
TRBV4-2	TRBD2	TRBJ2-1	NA	CASSQGRGLAEYNEQFF	TGTGCCAGCAGCCAAGGCCGTGGACTAGCGGAGTACAATGAGCAGTTCTTC
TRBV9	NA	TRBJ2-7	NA	CASSVAGGVGLYEQYF	TGTGCCAGCAGCGTCGCAGGTGGAGTCGGACTTTACGAGCAGTACTTC
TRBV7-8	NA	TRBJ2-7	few	CASTPGRKAEQYF	TGTGCCAGCACCCCGGGAAGGAAGGCCGAGCAGTACTTC
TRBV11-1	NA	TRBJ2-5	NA	CASSLGFRGETQYF	TGTGCCAGCAGCTTAGGGTTCAGGGGAGAGACCCAGTACTTC
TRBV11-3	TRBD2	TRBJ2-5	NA	CASSLAVAGGLETQYF	TGTGCCAGCAGCTTAGCGGTAGCGGGAGGGCTCGAGACCCAGTACTTC
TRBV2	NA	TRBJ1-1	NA	CASSVAGGNTEAFF	TGTGCCAGCAGTGTGGCGGGGGGGAACACTGAAGCTTTCTTT
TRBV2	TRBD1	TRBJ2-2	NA	CASSQDRANTGELFF	TGTGCCAGCAGCCAGGACAGGGCGAACACCGGGGAGCTGTTTTTT
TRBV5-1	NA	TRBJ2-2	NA	CASSFPSGGNTGELFF	TGCGCCAGCAGCTTTCCTTCTGGCGGGAACACCGGGGAGCTGTTTTTT
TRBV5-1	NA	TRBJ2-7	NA	CASSLTGSEQYF	TGCGCCAGCAGCTTAACAGGGAGCGAGCAGTACTTC
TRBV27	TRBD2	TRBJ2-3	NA	CASSLATSGSWSDTQYF	TGTGCCAGCAGTTTGGCTACTAGCGGGAGTTGGTCAGATACGCAGTATTTT
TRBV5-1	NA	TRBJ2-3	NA	CASSLDRLTDTQYF	TGCGCCAGCAGCTTGGATCGGTTAACAGATACGCAGTATTTT
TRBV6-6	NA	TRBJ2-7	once	CASSYDSSSYEQYF	TGTGCCAGCAGTTATGACAGTAGCTCCTACGAGCAGTACTTC
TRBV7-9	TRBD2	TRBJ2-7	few	CSSSLPHGGTSGSYEQYF	TGTTCCAGCAGCTTACCGCACGGCGGGACTAGCGGGAGCTACGAGCAGTACTTC
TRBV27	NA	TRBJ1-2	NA	CASRSAGGNGYTF	TGTGCCAGCAGATCGGCGGGCGGGAATGGCTACACCTTC
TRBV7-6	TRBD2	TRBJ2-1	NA	CASSLGSGRSNVAYNEQFF	TGTGCCAGCAGCTTAGGTAGCGGGAGGTCAAATGTAGCCTACAATGAGCAGTTCTTC
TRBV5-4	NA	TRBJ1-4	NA	CASSLSGRGGEKLFF	TGTGCCAGCAGCCTCAGTGGGCGGGGGGGAGAAAAACTGTTTTTT
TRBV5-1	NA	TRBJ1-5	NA	CASSLVRGQPQHF	TGCGCCAGCAGCTTGGTCAGGGGACAGCCCCAGCATTTT
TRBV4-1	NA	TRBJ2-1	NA	CASSPLAGAVNEQFF	TGCGCCAGCAGCCCCCTCGCAGGCGCCGTCAATGAGCAGTTCTTC
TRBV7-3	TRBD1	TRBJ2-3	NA	CASSLRQGAGDTQYF	TGTGCCAGCAGCTTAAGGCAGGGGGCGGGAGATACGCAGTATTTT
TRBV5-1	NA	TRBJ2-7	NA	CASSLGQTEGEQYF	TGCGCCAGCAGCCTGGGACAGACGGAGGGCGAGCAGTACTTC
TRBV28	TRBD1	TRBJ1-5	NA	CASSLGQSNQPQHF	TGTGCCAGCAGTTTGGGACAGAGCAATCAGCCCCAGCATTTT
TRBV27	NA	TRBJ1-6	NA	CASSFPDNNSPLHF	TGTGCCAGCAGTTTCCCCGACAATAATTCACCCCTCCACTTT
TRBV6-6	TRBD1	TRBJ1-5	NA	CATITGGNQPQHF	TGTGCCACCATCACAGGGGGCAATCAGCCCCAGCATTTT
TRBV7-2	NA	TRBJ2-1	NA	CASSSNSYNEQFF	TGTGCCAGCAGCTCCAACAGCTACAATGAGCAGTTCTTC
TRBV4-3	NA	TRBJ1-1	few	CASSRDRNTEAFF	TGCGCCAGCAGCCGAGACAGGAACACTGAAGCTTTCTTT
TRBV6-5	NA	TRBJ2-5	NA	CASSLTREPETQYF	TGTGCCAGCAGCCTTACTCGGGAGCCAGAGACCCAGTACTTC
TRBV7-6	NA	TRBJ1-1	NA	CASSLAPPPGDTEAFF	TGTGCCAGCAGCTTAGCACCCCCCCCAGGGGACACTGAAGCTTTCTTT
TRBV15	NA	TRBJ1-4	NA	CATSRDRRGGEKLFF	TGTGCCACCAGCAGAGATCGTAGGGGAGGCGAAAAACTGTTTTTT
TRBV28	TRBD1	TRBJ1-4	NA	CASSLRDRGTEKLFF	TGTGCCAGCAGTCTCCGGGACAGGGGGACTGAAAAACTGTTTTTT
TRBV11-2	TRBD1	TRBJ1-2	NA	CASSKAGTEVGYTF	TGTGCCAGCAGCAAAGCCGGGACAGAAGTTGGCTACACCTTC
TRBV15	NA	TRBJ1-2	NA	CATSFDQDYGYTF	TGTGCCACCAGCTTTGACCAGGACTATGGCTACACCTTC
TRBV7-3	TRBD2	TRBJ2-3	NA	CASSLIAGGPDIDTQYF	TGTGCCAGCAGCTTGATAGCGGGAGGGCCAGATATAGATACGCAGTATTTT
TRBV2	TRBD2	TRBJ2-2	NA	CASSTPWTSISGELFF	TGTGCCAGCAGTACCCCTTGGACTAGTATAAGCGGGGAGCTGTTTTTT
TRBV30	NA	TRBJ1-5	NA	CAWSVLGRDSNQPQHF	TGTGCCTGGAGTGTACTCGGCAGGGATAGCAATCAGCCCCAGCATTTT
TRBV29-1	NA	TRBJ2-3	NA	CSVAAGAGAASSTDTQYF	TGCAGCGTAGCTGCGGGGGCAGGGGCCGCCTCTAGCACAGATACGCAGTATTTT
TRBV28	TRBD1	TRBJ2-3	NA	CASSPDRALTDTQYF	TGTGCCAGCAGTCCCGACAGGGCCCTCACAGATACGCAGTATTTT
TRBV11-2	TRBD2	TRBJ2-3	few	CASRPRAIAGGPDTQYF	TGTGCCAGCAGACCGAGGGCCATAGCGGGAGGGCCAGATACGCAGTATTTT
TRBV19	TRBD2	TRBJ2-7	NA	CASSRPGGLAAYEQYF	TGTGCCAGTAGCCGTCCCGGGGGACTAGCGGCCTACGAGCAGTACTTC
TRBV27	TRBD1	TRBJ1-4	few	CASRDFRGQDEKLFF	TGTGCCAGCAGGGATTTCAGGGGGCAGGATGAAAAACTGTTTTTT
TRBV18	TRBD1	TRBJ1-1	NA	CASSPFGTVTEAFF	TGTGCCAGCTCACCATTCGGGACAGTCACTGAAGCTTTCTTT
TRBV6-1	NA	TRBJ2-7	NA	CASSEREQDYEQYF	TGTGCCAGCAGTGAAAGAGAGCAGGACTACGAGCAGTACTTC
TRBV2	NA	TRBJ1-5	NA	CASKITGNQPQHF	TGTGCCAGCAAAATTACGGGGAATCAGCCCCAGCATTTT
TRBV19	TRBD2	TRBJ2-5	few	CASRMTSGTPGTQYF	TGTGCCAGTAGGATGACTAGCGGCACACCCGGGACCCAGTACTTC
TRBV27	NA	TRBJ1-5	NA	CASSLRQGWDQPQHF	TGTGCCAGCAGTTTACGGCAGGGGTGGGATCAGCCCCAGCATTTT
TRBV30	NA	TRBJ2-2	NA	CAWSVGVGELFF	TGTGCCTGGAGTGTAGGAGTCGGGGAGCTGTTTTTT
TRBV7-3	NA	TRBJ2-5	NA	CASSPRVGAPDETQYF	TGTGCCAGCAGCCCCAGGGTAGGGGCCCCGGACGAGACCCAGTACTTC
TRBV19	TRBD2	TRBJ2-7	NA	CASSMRTSKDYEQYF	TGTGCCAGTAGTATGAGGACTAGCAAGGACTACGAGCAGTACTTC
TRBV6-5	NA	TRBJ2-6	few	CASRSPGANVLTF	TGTGCCAGCAGGAGCCCCGGGGCCAACGTCCTGACTTTC
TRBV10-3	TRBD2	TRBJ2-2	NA	CAISAGLAGGSRDTGELFF	TGTGCCATCAGTGCTGGACTAGCGGGAGGGTCTAGGGACACCGGGGAGCTGTTTTTT
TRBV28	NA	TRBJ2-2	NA	CASSGSGGSNTGELFF	TGTGCCAGCAGTGGGTCGGGGGGCTCCAACACCGGGGAGCTGTTTTTT
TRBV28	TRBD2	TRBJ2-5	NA	CASSLSGGEGGETQYF	TGTGCCAGCAGTCTATCCGGGGGGGAAGGGGGAGAGACCCAGTACTTC